The 2 T cell receptor beta chains listed next were all sequenced from one sample in a study of blood T cell repertoires in COVID-19. TCRdb's copy holds only in-frame clones and misses some; the assay was immunoSEQ multiplex PCR. This sample has 100,000 to 150,000 clones; about 80% occur once, and the top ten carry roughly 17%. Sequencing was carried out using peripheral blood. These receptors came from a woman aged 45-59 years with acute or convalescent COVID-19.

This clone appeared once. The chain links TRBV5-8 to TRBJ2-4; D possibly corresponds to TRBD1 (6 bases). This CDR3 is built from 14 residues. V was trimmed by 5 bases and J by 6 bases, leaving 15 bases between them. CDR1 and CDR2 (germline): SGHTS, YDEGEE. The CDR3: CASRPQGQGNIQYF. The CDR3 nucleotides are TGTGCCAGCAGGCCACAGGGTCAGGGAAACATTCAGTACTTC.

The rearrangement uses TRBV24-1 and TRBJ2-1, with D unresolved. Per germline, CDR1 KGHDR and CDR2 SFDVKD. The CDR3 contains 13 residues. V dropped 7 bases and J dropped 3 bases, with 9 bases sitting between them. The DNA for the CDR3 is TGTGCCACCAGCGGTCAAGACTACAATGAGCAGTTCTTC. This gives the protein CATSGQDYNEQFF.